Below, one T cell receptor (beta chain) is given with its context. The sample belongs to a study of blood T cell repertoires in COVID-19. About the study: Sources were T cells, B-cell-depleted T cells, or PBMCs; the material itself was cDNA or gDNA.

The CDR3 has 13 residues. The trim removed 4 bases at V and 6 bases at J, leaving 7 bases unmatched. Looked up from germline, CDR1 is SGHRS and CDR2 is YFSETQ. Here immunoSEQ multiplex PCR was the method, and the copy in TCRdb shows in-frame clones only, minus some. The table records roughly 300,000 clones, 89% of them present only once. This receptor was identified in a woman in her 30s with COVID-19, enrolled during active disease. V usage is TRBV5-1 and J usage is TRBJ2-7; 7 bases line up with TRBD1. What was sequenced was peripheral blood. CDR3 nucleotide sequence: TGCGCCAGCAGCCGAGGGACAGCTACCGAGCAGTACTTC. Its translation: CASSRGTATEQYF.